Included here is one T cell receptor (beta chain) sequence, with context. CD8+ and CD4+ T cells from blood underwent TCR beta sequencing, which was carried out in a high-throughput format. TEMRA cells were FACS-enriched, unlike CD8+ and CD4+ T cells, which were negatively isolated. With random hexamers, reverse transcription was performed on about 0.5 to 1 ug of RNA. The authors amplified TCR beta CDR3 across 54 Vbeta and 13 Jbeta using immunoSEQ multiplex PCR. TCRdb ran MiXCR on the immunoSEQ multiplex PCR reads and lists one entry per CDR3 protein. The sample consists of about 210,000 distinct CDR3 sequences, around 95% of them appearing once. CDR1 LGHNA and CDR2 YSLEER come from the germline V gene. The CDR3 runs to 15 residues. Trimming shortened V by 0 bases and J by 8 bases, and 16 bases separated the two germline ends. The sample is drawn from a study of CD8 T cells in Susac syndrome.

The chain couples TRBV4-3 to TRBJ1-2; D call uncertain. The receptor comes from a human donor in good health. Sequencing was carried out using CD4+ T cells from PBMCs. This CDR3 is CASSQDPIPLVGYTF. The CDR3 DNA follows: TGCGCCAGCAGCCAAGATCCAATTCCCTTGGTGGGCTACACCTTC.